The present TCR beta chain was sequenced within a study of control samples from healthy donors and cancer patients. TCRdb keeps only in-frame clones here, not all; method: immunoSEQ multiplex PCR. The sample holds tens of thousands of clones; 93% are singletons and the top ten take about 1.5%. Trimming shortened V by 6 bases and J by 5 bases, and 11 bases separated the two germline ends. Looked up from germline, CDR1 is SNHLY and CDR2 is FYNNEI. The CDR3 contains 14 residues. This clone was picked up one time. The chain recombines TRBV2 with TRBJ1-6; no definite D call. The specimen was blood. This TCR was sampled from a woman aged 25-40 years in good health. The CDR3 bases are TGTGCCAGCAGCACCCGCGGGCATAATTCACCCCTCCACTTT. Translation gives CASSTRGHNSPLHF.